Each of the 29 T cell receptor beta chains below was sequenced from the same sample in a study of human T cells and chemical hapten exposure. The treatment here: therapeutic diphenylcyclopropenone sensitization with weekly scalp DPC. Individual cDNA molecules had unique molecular identifiers attached to them by the library. TCRdb reanalysed the reads using MiXCR and keeps one entry per CDR3 protein. The sample contains 4,000 to 4,500 distinct CDR3 sequences, about 50% of which appear only once. The sequencing here drew on whole blood, taken before DPC sensitization or 2, 6, or about 24 weeks after (not recorded which). All receptors derive from an adult with alopecia areata. Some clones in this sample may be carry-over from other donors' samples. This table probably holds off-target reads from a library built for another chain.

This clonotype was detected a few times. The rearrangement uses TRBV5-1 and TRBJ2-1; 10 bases are a match to TRBD2. V lost 4 bases, J lost 8 bases, and 9 bases stayed unmatched. Germline CDR1 reads SGHRS; CDR2 reads YFSETQ. CDR3 length: 15 amino acids. The CDR3 reads CASSVMASGRDEQFF. In nucleotides, the CDR3 is TGCGCCAGCAGCGTGATGGCTAGCGGGAGAGATGAGCAGTTCTTC.

This clonotype was counted between two and nine times. This sequence joins TRBV2 and TRBJ2-3, with 12 bases fitting TRBD2. The length of the CDR3 is 16 residues. With V trimmed by 5 bases and J by 4 bases, 7 bases remained unmatched. Germline values: CDR1 SNHLY, CDR2 FYNNEI. The CDR3, as DNA: TGTGCCAGCAGTCCAGGACTAGCGGGGCCCTCAGATACGCAGTATTTT. It specifies CASSPGLAGPSDTQYF.

This clonotype was seen a few times. This sequence joins TRBV12-3 or TRBV12-4 and TRBJ2-5; no reliable D call. CDR3 size: 11 residues. V dropped 2 bases and J dropped 5 bases, with 3 bases sitting between them. As DNA, the CDR3 is TGTGCCAGCAGTTTAAGGGAGACCCAGTACTTC. Translation gives CASSLRETQYF.

The genes are TRBV4-3 and TRBJ2-3; a possible D gene is TRBD1 (5 bases). The V and J ends lost 0 bases and 6 bases respectively, with 28 bases between them. CDR3 length: 20 amino acids. Germline assignment: CDR1 LGHNA and CDR2 YSLEER. The CDR3 is CASSQDLSPVGRMVADTQYF. The CDR3 DNA is TGCGCCAGCAGCCAAGACCTGTCCCCCGTGGGGCGGATGGTGGCGGATACGCAGTATTTT.

The chain combines TRBV6-5 with TRBJ2-7, with a tentative D call TRBD2 (6 bases). Germline V gene data show CDR1 as MNHEY and CDR2 as SVGAGI. The CDR3 runs 12 residues. V was shortened by 8 bases and J by 0 bases, with 8 bases between the two germline ends. DNA of the CDR3: TGTGCCAGCGGGGGGAGCTCCTACGAGCAGTACTTC. Residues: CASGGSSYEQYF.

This chain connects TRBV4-1 to TRBJ2-7; TRBD1 matches 8 bases. V gave up 4 bases and J gave up 3 bases; unmatched junction bases: 8. Germline V CDR1 and CDR2: MGHRA, YSYEKL. This CDR3 contains 15 residues. CDR3 amino acids: CASSPYRQGIYEQYF. The CDR3 DNA sequence: TGCGCCAGCAGCCCCTACCGACAGGGGATCTACGAGCAGTACTTC.

The chain has TRBV29-1 and TRBJ2-1, with D hard to call. The CDR3 extends over 11 amino acids. The V gene lost 7 bases and the J gene lost 1 base, with 5 bases spanning the gap. Looked up from germline, CDR1 is SQVTM and CDR2 is ANQGSEA. The CDR3 region is CSAGSYNEQFF. In DNA, the CDR3 is TGCAGCGCCGGGTCCTACAATGAGCAGTTCTTC.

This chain uses TRBV3-1 with TRBJ2-4, with D possibly called TRBD1 or TRBD2 (5 bases each). With 4 bases removed from V and 16 bases from J, the gap between germline ends came to 20 bases. The CDR3 covers 13 residues. Per the germline V gene, CDR1 is LGHDT and CDR2 is YNNKEL (reference sequence). CDR3: CASSLNRDVPNYF. The CDR3 region has the DNA TGTGCCAGCAGCCTAAACCGGGACGTACCAAATTACTTC.

The chain couples TRBV7-9 to TRBJ2-7; D ambiguous. The V end was cut by 6 bases, the J end by 4 bases, with 13 bases between. Germline CDR1 reads SEHNR; CDR2 reads FQNEAQ (reference sequence). The CDR3 runs to 13 residues. CDR3 residues: CASSSTPAYEQYF. The CDR3 nucleotides are TGTGCCAGCAGTTCGACTCCAGCGTACGAGCAGTACTTC.

This clonotype was counted between two and nine times. The chain has TRBV5-1 and TRBJ2-7; tentative D call: TRBD1 (5 bases). This CDR3 spans 14 amino acids. Germline values: CDR1 SGHRS, CDR2 YFSETQ. V was shortened by 0 bases and J by 2 bases, with 9 bases between the two germline ends. The CDR3 is CASSLVQAAYEQYF. CDR3 sequence (DNA): TGCGCCAGCAGCTTGGTACAGGCTGCCTACGAGCAGTACTTC.

This clonotype was seen only a few times. V and J are TRBV29-1 and TRBJ2-7; possibly TRBD2 for D (6 bases). Trimming took off 3 bases at V and 7 bases at J, with 19 bases between the two ends. The CDR3 is 14 residues long. Germline V gives CDR1 SQVTM, CDR2 ANQGSEA. The chain's CDR3 is CSVDNSRGLGEQYF. In nucleotides, the CDR3 is TGCAGCGTTGATAACAGTCGGGGACTTGGGGAGCAGTACTTC.

This clonotype has only one observation. The rearrangement joins TRBV5-1 to TRBJ2-1; D unresolved. This CDR3 is 15 amino acids long. Germline V gene data show CDR1 as SGHRS and CDR2 as YFSETQ. Between the trimmed V and J ends, which lost 0 bases and 7 bases, there was a span of 14 bases. CDR3 region: CASSLGTRVGNEQFF. The CDR3 DNA follows: TGCGCCAGCAGCTTGGGTACCCGGGTGGGGAATGAGCAGTTCTTC.

V and J are TRBV29-1 and TRBJ2-1; possibly TRBD1 or TRBD2 for D (5 bases each). The germline gives CDR1 SQVTM, CDR2 ANQGSEA. The CDR3 has 10 amino acids. Trimming left V 7 bases short and J 8 bases short, with 9 bases between. CDR3 DNA: TGCAGCGCGGGGCAGCATGAGCAGTTCTTC. This encodes CSAGQHEQFF.

V gene TRBV5-4 combines with J gene TRBJ2-1, with TRBD2 as a possible D gene (5 bases). Germline CDR1 and CDR2: SGHNT and YYREEE (reference sequence). V lost 4 bases and J lost 8, with 13 bases in between. The CDR3 is 13 residues long. The CDR3 protein is CASSSGSGDEQFF. The DNA of the CDR3 is TGTGCCAGCAGCAGCGGAAGTGGGGATGAGCAGTTCTTC.

The genes are TRBV7-6 and TRBJ2-7; D is uncertain. The germline CDR1 and CDR2 sequences are SGHVS and FNYEAQ. The V gene lost 2 bases and the J gene lost 4 bases, with 9 bases spanning the gap. The CDR3 has 13 amino acids. DNA of the CDR3: TGTGCCAGCAGCTTAAGTGGCCCATACGAGCAGTACTTC. Translating gives CASSLSGPYEQYF.

This chain uses TRBV6-2 or TRBV6-3 with TRBJ1-1; maybe TRBD1 (5 bases). This CDR3 has 14 residues. Trimming shortened V by 2 bases and J by 9 bases, and 16 bases separated the two germline ends. CDR1 MNHEY and CDR2 SVGEGT come from the germline V gene. CDR3 sequence reads: CASSYDGAGPQAFF. The CDR3 DNA follows: TGTGCCAGCAGTTACGATGGGGCCGGGCCCCAAGCTTTCTTT.

This rearrangement joins TRBV12-3 or TRBV12-4 to TRBJ2-2; D perhaps matches TRBD2 (6 bases). The length of the CDR3 is 15 residues. The ends were cut back, 7 bases at V and 4 bases at J, with 16 bases in the middle. The CDR3 here is CASTGAGRGTGELFF. As DNA, the CDR3 is TGTGCCAGCACGGGAGCGGGCCGAGGCACCGGGGAGCTGTTTTTT.

The chain has TRBV2 and TRBJ2-1, with D perhaps TRBD2 (5 bases). The CDR3 contains 12 residues. V lost 3 bases and J lost 14, with 14 bases in between. The germline gives CDR1 SNHLY, CDR2 FYNNEI. The CDR3 region is CASSEGASHEFF. CDR3 bases: TGTGCCAGCAGTGAGGGAGCCTCCCACGAGTTCTTC. Full variable domain (rest looked up from reference TRBV2 and TRBJ2-1): EPEVTQTPSHQVTQMGQEVILRCVPISNHLYFYWYRQILGQKVEFLVSFYNNEISEKSEIFDDQFSVERPDGSNFTLKIRSTKLEDSAMYFCASSEGASHEFFGPGTRLTVL.

The V gene is TRBV28, the J gene TRBJ2-5, with D maybe TRBD2 (5 bases). This CDR3 is built from 12 residues. The germline CDR1 and CDR2 sequences are MDHEN and SYDVKM. V lost 4 bases to trimming and J lost 4 bases, with 7 bases between them. CDR3 nucleotides: TGTGCCAGCAGTTCGGGGTTAGAGACCCAGTACTTC. It encodes CASSSGLETQYF.

The chain couples TRBV29-1 to TRBJ2-1, with D possibly being TRBD1 or TRBD2 (5 bases each). Looked up from germline, CDR1 is SQVTM and CDR2 is ANQGSEA. The germline V and J ends were trimmed by 7 bases and 9 bases, with 22 bases remaining between them. This CDR3 is built from 14 residues. The CDR3 DNA follows: TGCAGCGCTATCAGAGGGACCACTAGGGGTGAGCAGTTCTTC. Translating gives CSAIRGTTRGEQFF.

The genes are TRBV7-3 and TRBJ2-3; D is undetermined. Trimming cost V 2 bases and J 7 bases, with 4 bases left between them. The length of the CDR3 is 11 residues. The germline CDR1 and CDR2 sequences are SGHTA and FQGTGA. The DNA for the CDR3 is TGTGCCAGCAGCTTAGGCCATACGCAGTATTTT. Translating gives CASSLGHTQYF. Drawing the rest from reference TRBV7-3 and TRBJ2-3, the complete variable domain is GAGVSQTPSNKVTEKGKYVELRCDPISGHTALYWYRQSLGQGPEFLIYFQGTGAADDSGLPNDRFFAVRPEGSVSTLKIQRTERGDSAVYLCASSLGHTQYFGPGTRLTVL.

This clonotype came up a few times. The chain is built from TRBV7-9 and TRBJ2-3; 7 bases agree with TRBD2. This CDR3 is built from 15 residues. In germline, CDR1 is SEHNR, CDR2 FQNEAQ (reference sequence). Trimming took 5 bases from V and 0 from J; bases not matched to a gene: 5. CDR3 residues: CASSGGSASTDTQYF. The CDR3, as DNA: TGTGCCAGCAGCGGCGGGAGCGCAAGCACAGATACGCAGTATTTT.

The V call is TRBV12-3 or TRBV12-4, the J call TRBJ2-3; the D is unclear. The ends were cut back, 5 bases at V and 1 base at J, with 10 bases in the middle. The CDR3 spans 14 residues. CDR3 protein: CASSPRTGTDTQYF. DNA of the CDR3: TGTGCCAGCAGTCCGCGGACGGGCACAGATACGCAGTATTTT.

A few counts support this clonotype. This chain joins TRBV5-6 and TRBJ2-7, with 9 bases lining up with TRBD2. Germline-derived CDR1 and CDR2 are SGHDT and YYEEEE. This CDR3 is built from 15 residues. Unmatched junction bases numbered 5, after V lost 1 base and J lost 3 bases. The CDR3 nucleotides read TGTGCCAGCAGCTTGTTTAGCGGGAGTTTCTACGAGCAGTACTTC. It is translated as CASSLFSGSFYEQYF.

The genes are TRBV10-3 and TRBJ2-6, with unresolved D. The CDR3 length is 15 residues. Germline loops: CDR1 ENHRY, CDR2 SYGVKD. The V gene lost 4 bases and the J gene lost 0 bases, with 7 bases spanning the gap. CDR3 sequence reads: CAISGQPSGANVLTF. The CDR3 nucleotides are TGTGCCATCAGTGGACAACCCTCTGGGGCCAACGTCCTGACTTTC.

This clonotype has more than one count but fewer than ten. The chain employs TRBV10-2 and TRBJ2-2; TRBD2 is a possible D gene (5 bases). This CDR3 has 11 residues. CDR1 and CDR2 from the germline V gene are WSHSY and SAAADI. Between the trimmed V and J ends, which lost 3 bases and 11 bases, there was a span of 7 bases. The CDR3 spells CASSDGIELFF. The CDR3 DNA sequence: TGCGCCAGCAGTGACGGGATAGAGCTGTTTTTT.

Only one count was recorded for this clonotype. The chain couples TRBV28 to TRBJ2-1, with 9 bases that match TRBD2. This CDR3 comprises 16 residues. With 5 bases clipped from V and 7 bases from J, the junction kept 12 bases outside the gene matches. Germline CDR1 MDHEN, CDR2 SYDVKM. The CDR3 nucleotides read TGTGCCAGCAGTCCGCGTCGGCTAGCGGGACTTAATGAGCAGTTCTTC. Encoded protein: CASSPRRLAGLNEQFF.

This clonotype was seen a few times. The rearrangement links TRBV29-1 to TRBJ2-7; 14 nucleotides align to TRBD2. Trimming took 3 bases from V and 6 from J; bases not matched to a gene: 7. CDR1 and CDR2 from the germline V gene are SQVTM and ANQGSEA. The CDR3 consists of 15 residues. CDR3 sequence: CSVEARLAGGREQYF. CDR3 sequence (DNA): TGCAGCGTTGAGGCCCGACTAGCGGGAGGGCGCGAGCAGTACTTC.

CDR3 bases: TGCAGCGCCACTGACCACTTCCCAGAGACCCAGTACTTC. As protein: CSATDHFPETQYF. V usage is TRBV29-1 and J usage is TRBJ2-5; D remains ambiguous. CDR1 is SQVTM and CDR2 is ANQGSEA in the germline V gene. The CDR3 runs 13 residues. V lost 7 bases, J lost 4 bases, and 16 bases lay in between.